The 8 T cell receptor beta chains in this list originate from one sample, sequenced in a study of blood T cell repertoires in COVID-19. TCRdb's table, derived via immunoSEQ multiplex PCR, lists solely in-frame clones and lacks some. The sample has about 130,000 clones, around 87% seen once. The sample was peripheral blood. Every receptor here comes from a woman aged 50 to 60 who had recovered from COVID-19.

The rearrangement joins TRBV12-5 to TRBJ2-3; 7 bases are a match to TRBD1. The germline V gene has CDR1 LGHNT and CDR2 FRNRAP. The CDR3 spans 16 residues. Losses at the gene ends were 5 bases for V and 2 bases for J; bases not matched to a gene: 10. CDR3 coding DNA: TGTGCTAGTGGTAGCGGACAGGTTGCAAACACAGATACGCAGTATTTT. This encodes CASGSGQVANTDTQYF.

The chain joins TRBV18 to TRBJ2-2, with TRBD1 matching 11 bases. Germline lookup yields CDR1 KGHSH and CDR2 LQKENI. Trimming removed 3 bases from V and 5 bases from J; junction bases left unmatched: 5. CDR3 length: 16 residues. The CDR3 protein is CASSPRTGGRTGELFF. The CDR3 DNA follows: TGTGCCAGCTCACCTCGGACAGGGGGCCGAACCGGGGAGCTGTTTTTT.

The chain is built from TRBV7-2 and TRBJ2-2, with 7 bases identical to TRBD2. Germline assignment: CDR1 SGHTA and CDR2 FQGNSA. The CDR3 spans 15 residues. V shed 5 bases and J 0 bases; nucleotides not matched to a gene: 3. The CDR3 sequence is CASSRGRANTGELFF. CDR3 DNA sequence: TGTGCCAGCAGCCGCGGGAGAGCGAACACCGGGGAGCTGTTTTTT.

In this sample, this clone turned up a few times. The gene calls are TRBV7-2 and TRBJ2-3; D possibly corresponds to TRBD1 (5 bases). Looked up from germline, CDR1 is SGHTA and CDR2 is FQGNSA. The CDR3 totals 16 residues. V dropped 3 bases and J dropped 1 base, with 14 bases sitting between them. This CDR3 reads CASSLGMGRGTDTQYF. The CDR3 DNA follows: TGTGCCAGCAGCTTGGGCATGGGGCGTGGCACAGATACGCAGTATTTT.

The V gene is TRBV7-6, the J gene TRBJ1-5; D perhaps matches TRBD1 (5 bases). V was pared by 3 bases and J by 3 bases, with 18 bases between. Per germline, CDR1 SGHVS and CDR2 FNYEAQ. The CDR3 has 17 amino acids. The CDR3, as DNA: TGTGCCAGCAGCTTGGCATTCCCCCCGGGACTCAATCAGCCCCAGCATTTT. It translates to CASSLAFPPGLNQPQHF.

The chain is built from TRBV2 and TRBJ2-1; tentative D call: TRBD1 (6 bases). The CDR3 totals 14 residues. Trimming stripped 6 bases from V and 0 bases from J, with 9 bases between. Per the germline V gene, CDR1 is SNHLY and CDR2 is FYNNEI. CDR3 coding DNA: TGTGCCAGCAGAAAAGGGGGCTCCTACAATGAGCAGTTCTTC. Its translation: CASRKGGSYNEQFF.

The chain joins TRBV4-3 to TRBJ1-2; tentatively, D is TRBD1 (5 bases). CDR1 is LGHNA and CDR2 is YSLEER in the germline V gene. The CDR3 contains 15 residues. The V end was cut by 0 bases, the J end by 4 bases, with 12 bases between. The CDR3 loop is CASSQDTQGPYGYTF. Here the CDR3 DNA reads TGCGCCAGCAGCCAAGATACGCAGGGCCCCTATGGCTACACCTTC.

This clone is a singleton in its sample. The CDR3 DNA is TGTGCCAGCACCGTACAGGGGGCAGGCAATCAGCCCCAGCATTTT. Translating gives CASTVQGAGNQPQHF. J is TRBJ1-5 and V is TRBV2; TRBD1 matches at 9 bases. With V trimmed by 7 bases and J by 2 bases, 6 bases remained unmatched. Germline lookup yields CDR1 SNHLY and CDR2 FYNNEI. CDR3 length: 15 residues.